This T cell receptor beta chain was obtained from a study of blood T cell repertoires in COVID-19. About the research overall: The origin of the acute and convalescent COVID-19 samples was the United States, Italy and Spain. The analysed material was cDNA or gDNA that came from T cells, B-cell-depleted T cells, or PBMCs.

The ends lost 5 bases at V and 8 bases at J; junction bases unmatched: 10. This CDR3 is 14 amino acids long. Per the germline V gene, CDR1 is SGHRS and CDR2 is YFSETQ. In the source study's methods: Estimated nucleated cell counts came from reference gene primer amplification. Data came from immunoSEQ multiplex PCR; TCRdb stores just in-frame clones and leaves some out. V and J calls and clone size follow that table, whereas D and trimming were derived from the DNA. The sample includes about 120,000 clones, 85% to 90% of them seen just once. The chain employs TRBV5-1 and TRBJ1-2; 9 nucleotides match TRBD1. Sequenced: peripheral blood. The origin of this receptor is a woman aged 70-85 years with acute or convalescent COVID-19. The CDR3 loop reads CASSRTGVSGGYTF. In nucleotides, the CDR3 is TGCGCCAGCAGTCGGACAGGGGTAAGCGGAGGCTACACCTTC.